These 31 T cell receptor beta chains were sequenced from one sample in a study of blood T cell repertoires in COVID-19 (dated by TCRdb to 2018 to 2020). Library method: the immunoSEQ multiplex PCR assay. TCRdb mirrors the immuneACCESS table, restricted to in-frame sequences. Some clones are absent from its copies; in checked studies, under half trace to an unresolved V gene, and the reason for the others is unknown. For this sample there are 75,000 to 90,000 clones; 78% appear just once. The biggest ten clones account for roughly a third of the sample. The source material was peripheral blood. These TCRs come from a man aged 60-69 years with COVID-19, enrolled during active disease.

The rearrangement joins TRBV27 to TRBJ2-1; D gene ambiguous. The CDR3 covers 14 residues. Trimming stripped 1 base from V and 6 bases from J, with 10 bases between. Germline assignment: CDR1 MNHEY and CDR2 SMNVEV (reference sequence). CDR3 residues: CASSLLETGNEQFF. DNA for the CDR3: TGTGCCAGCAGTTTATTGGAGACTGGCAATGAGCAGTTCTTC.

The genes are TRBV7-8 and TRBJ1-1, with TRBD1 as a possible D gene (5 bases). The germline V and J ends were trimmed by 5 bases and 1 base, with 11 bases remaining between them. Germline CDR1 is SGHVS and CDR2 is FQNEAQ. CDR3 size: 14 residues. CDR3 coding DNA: TGTGCCAGCAGCCCCAGGGTCGGGAACACTGAAGCTTTCTTT. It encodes CASSPRVGNTEAFF.

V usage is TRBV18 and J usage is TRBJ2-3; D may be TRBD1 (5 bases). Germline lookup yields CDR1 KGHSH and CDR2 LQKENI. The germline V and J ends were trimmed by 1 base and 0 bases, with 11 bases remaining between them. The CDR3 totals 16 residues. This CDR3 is CASSPLGQSSTDTQYF. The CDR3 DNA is TGTGCCAGCTCACCACTGGGGCAGTCTAGCACAGATACGCAGTATTTT.

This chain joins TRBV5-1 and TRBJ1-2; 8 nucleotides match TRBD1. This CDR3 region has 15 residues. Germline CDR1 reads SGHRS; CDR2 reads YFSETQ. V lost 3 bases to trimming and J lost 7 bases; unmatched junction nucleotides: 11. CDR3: CASSSGQGMVGGYTF. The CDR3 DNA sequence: TGCGCCAGCAGCTCCGGACAGGGCATGGTTGGTGGCTACACCTTC.

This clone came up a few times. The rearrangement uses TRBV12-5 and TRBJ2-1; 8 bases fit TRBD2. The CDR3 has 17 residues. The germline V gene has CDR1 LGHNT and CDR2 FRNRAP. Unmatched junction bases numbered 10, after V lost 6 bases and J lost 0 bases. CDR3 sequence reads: CASGSGGGLSSYNEQFF. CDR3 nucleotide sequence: TGTGCTAGTGGCTCCGGGGGGGGTCTTAGCTCCTACAATGAGCAGTTCTTC.

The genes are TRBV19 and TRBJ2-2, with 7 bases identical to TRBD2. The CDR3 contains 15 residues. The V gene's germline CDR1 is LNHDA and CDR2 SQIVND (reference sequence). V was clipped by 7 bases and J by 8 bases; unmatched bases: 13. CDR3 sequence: CASTGKDLAEGELFF. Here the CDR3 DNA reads TGTGCCAGTACCGGGAAGGACCTAGCGGAGGGGGAGCTGTTTTTT.

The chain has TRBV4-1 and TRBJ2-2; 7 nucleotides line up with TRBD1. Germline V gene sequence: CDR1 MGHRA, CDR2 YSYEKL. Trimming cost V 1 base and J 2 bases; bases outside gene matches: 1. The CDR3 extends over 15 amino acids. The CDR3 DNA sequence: TGCGCCAGCAGCCAAGGGGACAGTAACACCGGGGAGCTGTTTTTT. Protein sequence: CASSQGDSNTGELFF.

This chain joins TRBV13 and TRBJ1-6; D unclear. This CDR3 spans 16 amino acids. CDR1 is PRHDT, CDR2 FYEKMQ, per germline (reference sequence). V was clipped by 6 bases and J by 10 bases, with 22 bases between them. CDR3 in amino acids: CASSYNGLFGNSPLHF. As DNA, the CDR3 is TGTGCCAGCAGTTATAACGGTTTGTTCGGGAACTCACCCCTCCACTTT.

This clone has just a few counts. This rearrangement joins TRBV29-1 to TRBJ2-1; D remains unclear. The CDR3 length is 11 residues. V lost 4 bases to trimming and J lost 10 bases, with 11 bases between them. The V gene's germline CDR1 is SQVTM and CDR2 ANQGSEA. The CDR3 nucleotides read TGCAGCGTTGGAGGAGCGAGGGAGCAGTTCTTC. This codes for CSVGGAREQFF.

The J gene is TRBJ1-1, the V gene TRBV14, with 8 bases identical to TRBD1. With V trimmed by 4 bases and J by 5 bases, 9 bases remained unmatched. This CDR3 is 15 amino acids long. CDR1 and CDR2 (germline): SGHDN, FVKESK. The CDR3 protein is CASSRLTGVGTEAFF. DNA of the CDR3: TGTGCCAGCAGCCGTCTGACAGGGGTAGGGACTGAAGCTTTCTTT.

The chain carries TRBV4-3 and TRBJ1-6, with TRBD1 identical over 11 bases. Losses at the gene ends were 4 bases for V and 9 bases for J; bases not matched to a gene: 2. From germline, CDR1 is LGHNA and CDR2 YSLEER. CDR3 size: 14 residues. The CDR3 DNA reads TGCGCCAGCAGCCGAGGGACAGGGGGTTCACCCCTCCACTTT. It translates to CASSRGTGGSPLHF.

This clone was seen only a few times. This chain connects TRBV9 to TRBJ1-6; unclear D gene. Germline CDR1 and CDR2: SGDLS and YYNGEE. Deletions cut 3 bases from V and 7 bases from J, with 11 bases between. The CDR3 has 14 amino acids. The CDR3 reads CASSAGGSNSPLHF. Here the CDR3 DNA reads TGTGCCAGCAGCGCGGGAGGGTCGAATTCACCCCTCCACTTT.

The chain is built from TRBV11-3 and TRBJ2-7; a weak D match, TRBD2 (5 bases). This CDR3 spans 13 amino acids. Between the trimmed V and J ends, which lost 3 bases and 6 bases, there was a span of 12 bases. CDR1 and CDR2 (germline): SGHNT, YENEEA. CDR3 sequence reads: CASSFGLSREQYF. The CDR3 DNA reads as TGTGCCAGCAGCTTCGGACTTTCTCGCGAGCAGTACTTC.

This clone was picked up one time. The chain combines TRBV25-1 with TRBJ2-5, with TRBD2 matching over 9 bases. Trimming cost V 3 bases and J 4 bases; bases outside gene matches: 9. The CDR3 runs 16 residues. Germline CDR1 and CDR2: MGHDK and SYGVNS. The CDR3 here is CASSDPAAGGTETQYF. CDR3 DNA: TGTGCCAGCAGTGACCCCGCTGCGGGAGGGACAGAGACCCAGTACTTC.

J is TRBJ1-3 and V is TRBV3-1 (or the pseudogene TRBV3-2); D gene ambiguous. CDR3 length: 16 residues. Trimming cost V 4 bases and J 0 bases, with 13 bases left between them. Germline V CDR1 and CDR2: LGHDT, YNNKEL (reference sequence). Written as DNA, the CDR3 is TGTGCCAGCAGCCCCTACTCCGGAGCCTCTGGAAACACCATATATTTT. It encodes CASSPYSGASGNTIYF.

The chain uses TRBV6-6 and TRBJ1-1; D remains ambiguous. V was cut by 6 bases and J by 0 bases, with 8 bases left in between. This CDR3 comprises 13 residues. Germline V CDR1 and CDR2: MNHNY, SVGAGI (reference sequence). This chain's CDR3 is CASSGNLNTEAFF. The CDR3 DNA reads TGTGCCAGCAGCGGGAACTTGAACACTGAAGCTTTCTTT.

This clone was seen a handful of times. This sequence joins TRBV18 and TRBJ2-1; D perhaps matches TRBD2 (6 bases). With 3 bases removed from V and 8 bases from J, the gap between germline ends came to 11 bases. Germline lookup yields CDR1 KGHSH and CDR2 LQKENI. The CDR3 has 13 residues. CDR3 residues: CASSPGTLDEQFF. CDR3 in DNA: TGTGCCAGCTCACCCGGGACTCTCGATGAGCAGTTCTTC.

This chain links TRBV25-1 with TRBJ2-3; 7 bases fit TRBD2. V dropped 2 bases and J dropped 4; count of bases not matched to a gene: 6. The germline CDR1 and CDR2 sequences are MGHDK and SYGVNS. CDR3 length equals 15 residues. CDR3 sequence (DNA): TGTGCCAGCAGTGAAAAGTGGGAGGGCCCAGATACGCAGTATTTT. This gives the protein CASSEKWEGPDTQYF.

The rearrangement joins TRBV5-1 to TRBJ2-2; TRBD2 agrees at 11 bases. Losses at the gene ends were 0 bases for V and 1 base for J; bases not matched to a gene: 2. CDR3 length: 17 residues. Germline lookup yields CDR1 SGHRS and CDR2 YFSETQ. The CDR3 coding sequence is TGCGCCAGCAGCTTGGCCCTAGCGGGAGGGAACACCGGGGAGCTGTTTTTT. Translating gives CASSLALAGGNTGELFF.

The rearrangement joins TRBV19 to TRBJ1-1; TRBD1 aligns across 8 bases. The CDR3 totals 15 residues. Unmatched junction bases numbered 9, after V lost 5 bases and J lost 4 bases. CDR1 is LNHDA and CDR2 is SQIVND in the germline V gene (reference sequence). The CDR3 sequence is CASSVDRVDRTEAFF. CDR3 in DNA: TGTGCCAGTAGTGTGGACAGGGTGGACCGCACTGAAGCTTTCTTT. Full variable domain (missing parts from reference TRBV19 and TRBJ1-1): DGGITQSPKYLFRKEGQNVTLSCEQNLNHDAMYWYRQDPGQGLRLIYYSQIVNDFQKGDIAEGYSVSREKKESFPLTVTSAQKNPTAFYLCASSVDRVDRTEAFFGQGTRLTVV.

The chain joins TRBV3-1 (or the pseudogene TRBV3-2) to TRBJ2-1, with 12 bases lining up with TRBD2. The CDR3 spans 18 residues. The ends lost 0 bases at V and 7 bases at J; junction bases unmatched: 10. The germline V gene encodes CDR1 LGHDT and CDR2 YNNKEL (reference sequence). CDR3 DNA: TGTGCCAGCAGCCAAGAGTTGCTAGCGGGAGGGCCGGGGAATGAGCAGTTCTTC. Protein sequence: CASSQELLAGGPGNEQFF.

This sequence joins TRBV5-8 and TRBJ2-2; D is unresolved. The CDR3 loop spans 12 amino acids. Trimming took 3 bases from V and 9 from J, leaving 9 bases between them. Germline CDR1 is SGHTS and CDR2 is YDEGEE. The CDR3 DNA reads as TGTGCCAGCAGCTGGGCCCCACGGGAGCTGTTTTTT. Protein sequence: CASSWAPRELFF.

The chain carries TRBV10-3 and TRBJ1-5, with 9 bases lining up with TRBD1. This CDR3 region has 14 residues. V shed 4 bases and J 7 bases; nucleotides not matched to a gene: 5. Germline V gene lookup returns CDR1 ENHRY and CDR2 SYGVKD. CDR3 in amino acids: CAISGDREGQPQHF. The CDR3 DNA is TGTGCCATCAGTGGGGACAGGGAAGGACAGCCCCAGCATTTT.

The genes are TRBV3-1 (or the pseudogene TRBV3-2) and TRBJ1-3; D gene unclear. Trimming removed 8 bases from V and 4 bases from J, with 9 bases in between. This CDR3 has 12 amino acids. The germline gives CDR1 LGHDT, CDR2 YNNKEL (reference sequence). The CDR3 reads CASGSKGNTIYF. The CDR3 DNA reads TGTGCCAGCGGCTCGAAAGGAAACACCATATATTTT.

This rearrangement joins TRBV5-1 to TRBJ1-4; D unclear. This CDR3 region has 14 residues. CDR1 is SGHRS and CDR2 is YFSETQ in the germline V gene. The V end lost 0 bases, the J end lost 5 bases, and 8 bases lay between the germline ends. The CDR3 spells CASSLAQKNEKLFF. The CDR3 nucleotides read TGCGCCAGCAGCTTGGCGCAGAAGAATGAAAAACTGTTTTTT. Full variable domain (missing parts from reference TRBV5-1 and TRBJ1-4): KAGVTQTPRYLIKTRGQQVTLSCSPISGHRSVSWYQQTPGQGLQFLFEYFSETQRNKGNFPGRFSGRQFSNSRSEMNVSTLELGDSALYLCASSLAQKNEKLFFGSGTQLSVL.

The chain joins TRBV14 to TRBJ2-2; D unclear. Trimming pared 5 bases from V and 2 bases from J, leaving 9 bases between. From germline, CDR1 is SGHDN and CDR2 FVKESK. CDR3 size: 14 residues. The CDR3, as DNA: TGTGCCAGCAGCGCAGGCTTTAACACCGGGGAGCTGTTTTTT. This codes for CASSAGFNTGELFF.

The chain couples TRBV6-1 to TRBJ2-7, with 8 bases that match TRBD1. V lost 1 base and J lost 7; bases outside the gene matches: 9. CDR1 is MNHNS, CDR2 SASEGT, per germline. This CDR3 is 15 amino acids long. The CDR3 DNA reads TGTGCCAGCAGTGAAGTCGCGCAGGGGGCGCGTGAGCAGTACTTC. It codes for CASSEVAQGAREQYF.

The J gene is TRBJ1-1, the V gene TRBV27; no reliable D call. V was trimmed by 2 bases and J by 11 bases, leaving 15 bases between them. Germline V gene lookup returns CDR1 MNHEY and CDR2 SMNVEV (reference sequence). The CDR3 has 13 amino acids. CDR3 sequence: CASSLNPTSRAFF. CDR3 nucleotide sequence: TGTGCCAGCAGTTTAAATCCTACCTCGAGGGCTTTCTTT.

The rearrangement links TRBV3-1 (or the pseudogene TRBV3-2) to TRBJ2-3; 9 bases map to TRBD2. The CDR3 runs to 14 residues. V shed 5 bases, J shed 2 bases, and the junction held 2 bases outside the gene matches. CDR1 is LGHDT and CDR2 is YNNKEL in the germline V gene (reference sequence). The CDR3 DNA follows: TGTGCCAGCAGCTCGGGACTAGCCACAGATACGCAGTATTTT. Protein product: CASSSGLATDTQYF.

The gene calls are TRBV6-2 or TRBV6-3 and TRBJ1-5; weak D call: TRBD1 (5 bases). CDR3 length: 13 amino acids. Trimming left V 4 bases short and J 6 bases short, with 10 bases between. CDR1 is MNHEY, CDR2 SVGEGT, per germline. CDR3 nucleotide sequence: TGTGCCAGCAGTTCAGGGATGATTCAGCCCCAGCATTTT. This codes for CASSSGMIQPQHF.

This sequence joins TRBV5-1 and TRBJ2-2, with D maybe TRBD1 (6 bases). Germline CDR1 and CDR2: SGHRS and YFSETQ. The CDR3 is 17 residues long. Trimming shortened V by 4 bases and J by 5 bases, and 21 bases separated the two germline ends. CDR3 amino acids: CASSPYNPGQSTGELFF. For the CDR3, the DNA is TGCGCCAGCAGCCCATATAATCCTGGACAGTCAACCGGGGAGCTGTTTTTT.